The clone carrying this T cell receptor beta chain was detected ten times or more. The antigen is not known. Trimming stripped 4 bases from V and 2 bases from J, with 11 bases between. The V gene's germline CDR1 is MNHEY and CDR2 SMNVEV (reference sequence). The CDR3 sequence is 14 residues long. The data were obtained in a study of molecular identifiers for immune sequencing clone quantification. Study-level background: Replicates partitioned RNA from 20,000 or 100,000 naive CD8 cells into five parts, sequencing four.

Regarding the study as a whole: Because of identical TCR molecules sharing a barcode, sizes of highly expanded clones could be underestimated. Clones above 20 RNA copies held over 99% of effector molecules, under 1% in naive cells.

Via MiXCR, TCRdb re-called the PCR reads, giving one row per CDR3 protein. The sample records roughly 93,000 distinct CDR3 sequences, 19% being singletons. V and J are TRBV27 and TRBJ1-2; D is possibly TRBD1 (6 bases). This receptor was obtained from a human donor in good health. Some libraries in this study had Jurkat cell RNA spiked in. Sequences were obtained from naive CD8+ T cells from blood, with Jurkat cell RNA spiked in. Regarding subset: FACS-sorted CD8+CD4-CCR7+CD45RA+ naive T cells. The CDR3 DNA follows: TGTGCCAGCAGTTCAACAGGGTTAAACTATGGCTACACCTTC. This translates into CASSSTGLNYGYTF.